The 32 T cell receptor beta chains given below trace back to one sample, sequenced in a study of neurological immune-mediated disorders. TCRdb used MiXCR to reprocess the 5' RACE reads, holding one entry per CDR3 protein. The data hold roughly 76,000 distinct CDR3 sequences, with 3.2% observed a single time. Sequencing input: PBMCs. The receptors stem from a woman in her forties or fifties with multiple sclerosis.

This clonotype came up many times. CDR3 bases: TGCAGTGCTAGTATGGGACTAGCGGGAGTGGGCTACGAGCAGTACTTC. This translates into CSASMGLAGVGYEQYF. This chain connects TRBV20-1 to TRBJ2-7; 14 bases match TRBD2. The CDR3 is made up of 16 amino acids. CDR1 and CDR2 (germline): DFQATT, SNEGSKA (reference sequence). Trimming at V came to 3 bases and at J to 3 bases, leaving 7 bases not matched to a gene.

This clonotype was observed many times. The chain links TRBV12-3 or TRBV12-4 to TRBJ2-1, with D possibly matching TRBD2 (5 bases). The CDR3 consists of 13 residues. V lost 1 base to trimming and J lost 7 bases, with 8 bases between them. DNA of the CDR3: TGTGCCAGCAGTTTAGTGGGAGAGAATGAGCAGTTCTTC. Its translation is CASSLVGENEQFF.

This clonotype has a count of ten or more. V usage is TRBV11-2 and J usage is TRBJ1-4; tentatively, D is TRBD1 (5 bases). The CDR3 runs to 14 residues. Germline V gene sequence: CDR1 SGHAT, CDR2 FQNNGV. The germline V and J ends were trimmed by 4 bases and 9 bases, with 15 bases remaining between them. The CDR3 spells CASSSLRGGKKLFF. The DNA for the CDR3 is TGTGCCAGCAGCTCGCTGCGGGGGGGTAAAAAACTGTTTTTT.

This clonotype has a count of ten or more. The chain recombines TRBV6-6 with TRBJ1-6; TRBD1 is a possible D gene (5 bases). This CDR3 has 14 residues. Looked up from germline, CDR1 is MNHNY and CDR2 is SVGAGI (reference sequence). With 0 bases removed from V and 10 bases from J, the gap between germline ends came to 10 bases. The CDR3 sequence is CASSYSPGRSPLHF. CDR3 sequence (DNA): TGTGCCAGCAGTTACTCGCCAGGGCGATCACCCCTCCACTTT.

In its sample, this clonotype was seen many times. This chain uses TRBV5-6 with TRBJ2-3; D is possibly TRBD1 (6 bases). The V gene's germline CDR1 is SGHDT and CDR2 YYEEEE. Trimming shortened V by 1 base and J by 14 bases, and 23 bases separated the two germline ends. The CDR3 consists of 15 residues. The CDR3 sequence is CASSLTGKLAIGGYF. CDR3 DNA: TGTGCCAGCAGCTTGACAGGGAAGTTAGCCATCGGTGGGTATTTT. The full variable domain, completed using reference TRBV5-6 and TRBJ2-3, is DAGVTQSPTHLIKTRGQQVTLRCSPKSGHDTVSWYQQALGQGPQFIFQYYEEEERQRGNFPDRFSGHQFPNYSSELNVNALLLGDSALYLCASSLTGKLAIGGYFGPGTRLTVL.

This clonotype was observed many times. The chain recombines TRBV29-1 with TRBJ1-1; 7 bases align to TRBD1. The germline gives CDR1 SQVTM, CDR2 ANQGSEA. Losses at the gene ends were 7 bases for V and 6 bases for J; bases not matched to a gene: 11. CDR3 length: 13 residues. The CDR3 nucleotides read TGCAGCGGTAGACAGGGTTCAACGGCTGAAGCTTTCTTT. This translates into CSGRQGSTAEAFF.

The table lists this clonotype with many counts. The chain couples TRBV5-1 to TRBJ2-7; unclear D gene. The CDR3 contains 13 residues. Trimming took 2 bases from V and 2 from J, leaving 8 bases between them. Germline V gene data show CDR1 as SGHRS and CDR2 as YFSETQ. The CDR3 DNA is TGCGCCAGCAGCTTCTCAGGTCCCTACGAGCAGTACTTC. It specifies CASSFSGPYEQYF.

This clonotype occurred many times. This rearrangement joins TRBV9 to TRBJ2-7; 7 nucleotides agree with TRBD1. This CDR3 is built from 15 residues. Germline V gene sequence: CDR1 SGDLS, CDR2 YYNGEE. The V segment lost 0 bases and the J segment 2 bases; nucleotides outside the gene matches: 5. The CDR3 DNA reads as TGTGCCAGCAGCGTAGCCCCCCAGGGGGCCTACGAGCAGTACTTC. Amino acid sequence: CASSVAPQGAYEQYF.

This clonotype came up many times. The CDR3 sequence is CSVTRDRGLTEAFF. The CDR3 DNA follows: TGCAGCGTTACCCGGGACAGGGGCTTAACTGAAGCTTTCTTT. The chain links TRBV29-1 to TRBJ1-1, with 10 bases lining up with TRBD1. Germline loops: CDR1 SQVTM, CDR2 ANQGSEA. The V segment lost 5 bases and the J segment 5 bases; nucleotides outside the gene matches: 8. The CDR3 consists of 14 residues.

Many counts were recorded for this clonotype. This sequence joins TRBV7-2 and TRBJ2-3; the D is unclear. Germline assignment: CDR1 SGHTA and CDR2 FQGNSA. The V and J ends lost 5 bases and 2 bases respectively, with 14 bases between them. CDR3 length equals 15 residues. The CDR3 DNA follows: TGTGCCAGCAGCAGGTCCAGGCCTAACACAGATACGCAGTATTTT. It is translated as CASSRSRPNTDTQYF.

In its sample, this clonotype was seen many times. The chain employs TRBV28 and TRBJ2-3; D possibly corresponds to TRBD2 (5 bases). Germline CDR1 is MDHEN and CDR2 is SYDVKM. V lost 5 bases, J lost 7 bases, and 16 bases lay in between. The CDR3 sequence is 14 residues long. The CDR3 DNA reads as TGTGCCAGCAGTCAACTAGTCGGGCGAAATACGCAGTATTTT. Its protein is CASSQLVGRNTQYF.

In its sample, this clonotype was seen many times. V is TRBV12-3 or TRBV12-4 and J is TRBJ2-1; 12 bases map to TRBD2. The ends lost 10 bases at V and 8 bases at J; junction bases unmatched: 9. This CDR3 region has 14 residues. CDR3 region: CAIRTSGIVDEQFF. In nucleotides, the CDR3 is TGTGCCATCCGGACTAGCGGGATTGTAGATGAGCAGTTCTTC.

This clonotype was observed a handful of times. This sequence joins TRBV20-1 and TRBJ1-1; 10 bases match TRBD1. This CDR3 has 16 amino acids. Trimming cost V 0 bases and J 0 bases; bases outside gene matches: 4. In germline, CDR1 is DFQATT, CDR2 SNEGSKA (reference sequence). In nucleotides, the CDR3 is TGCAGTGCTAGAGACCCGGGACAGGGGTTGAACACTGAAGCTTTCTTT. Its protein product is CSARDPGQGLNTEAFF.

The V call is TRBV5-1, the J call TRBJ1-1; 10 bases map to TRBD1. The length of the CDR3 is 15 residues. The germline V gene encodes CDR1 SGHRS and CDR2 YFSETQ. V dropped 3 bases and J dropped 1; count of bases not matched to a gene: 3. CDR3 sequence reads: CASSSRTGGNTEAFF. The CDR3 DNA follows: TGCGCCAGCAGCTCCCGGACAGGGGGGAACACTGAAGCTTTCTTT.

The V call is TRBV6-1, the J call TRBJ2-7, with 10 bases identical to TRBD2. The V gene's germline CDR1 is MNHNS and CDR2 SASEGT. V lost 11 bases to trimming and J lost 0 bases; unmatched junction nucleotides: 7. The CDR3 has 14 amino acids. The CDR3 nucleotides are TGTGCCGTACAGCGGGAGGGCAACTCCTACGAGCAGTACTTC. Translation: CAVQREGNSYEQYF.

In this sample, this clonotype turned up many times. The chain employs TRBV7-9 and TRBJ2-3, with 14 bases matching TRBD2. Trimming cost V 5 bases and J 5 bases; bases outside gene matches: 6. Germline V gene sequence: CDR1 SEHNR, CDR2 FQNEAQ (reference sequence). CDR3 length equals 16 residues. CDR3 DNA: TGTGCCAGCAGCCTGGGACTAGCGGGAGCAAAAGATACGCAGTATTTT. This encodes CASSLGLAGAKDTQYF. The full variable domain, rest sourced from reference TRBV7-9 and TRBJ2-3, is DTGVSQNPRHKITKRGQNVTFRCDPISEHNRLYWYRQTLGQGPEFLTYFQNEAQLEKSRLLSDRFSAERPKGSFSTLEIQRTEQGDSAMYLCASSLGLAGAKDTQYFGPGTRLTVL.

This clonotype was counted at least ten times. The chain recombines TRBV5-1 with TRBJ2-1; 10 bases match TRBD2. The CDR3 is made up of 17 amino acids. Germline V lookup: CDR1 SGHRS, CDR2 YFSETQ. Trimming removed 3 bases from V and 7 bases from J; junction bases left unmatched: 13. The CDR3 nucleotides are TGCGCCAGCAGCTGGGGGACTAGCGCATTAACTGGAAATGAGCAGTTCTTC. Translating gives CASSWGTSALTGNEQFF.

This clonotype was seen many times. J is TRBJ2-3 and V is TRBV5-1, with D possibly matching TRBD1 (6 bases). Germline loops: CDR1 SGHRS, CDR2 YFSETQ. V was trimmed by 4 bases and J by 5 bases, leaving 20 bases between them. The CDR3 covers 16 residues. CDR3 in amino acids: CASSPTPSGAGDTQYF. The DNA of the CDR3 is TGCGCCAGCAGCCCCACCCCATCAGGGGCTGGAGATACGCAGTATTTT.

This clonotype occurred many times. V gene TRBV5-1 combines with J gene TRBJ2-7, with 7 positions matching TRBD1. Germline V gene data show CDR1 as SGHRS and CDR2 as YFSETQ. With V trimmed by 2 bases and J by 5 bases, 7 bases remained unmatched. The CDR3 has 14 residues. The CDR3 region is CASSLGGRGDEQYV. DNA for the CDR3: TGCGCCAGCAGCTTAGGGGGCAGAGGTGACGAGCAGTACGTC.

This clonotype was detected many times. The chain uses TRBV6-5 and TRBJ2-3; 7 positions agree with TRBD2. The germline V gene encodes CDR1 MNHEY and CDR2 SVGAGI. The CDR3 covers 13 residues. The V gene end was trimmed by 8 bases and the J gene end by 6 bases; junction bases not matched to a gene: 8. The CDR3 nucleotides read TGTGCCAGCTCGGGGGGTCATTCGGATACGCAGTATTTT. Its translation: CASSGGHSDTQYF.

The sample holds many counts of this clonotype. The rearrangement links TRBV6-6 to TRBJ1-1, with D maybe TRBD1 (6 bases). Germline CDR1 is MNHNY and CDR2 is SVGAGI (reference sequence). V lost 2 bases to trimming and J lost 4 bases, with 11 bases between them. This CDR3 comprises 14 residues. The chain's CDR3 is CASSYGGELTEAFF. The CDR3 DNA reads TGTGCCAGCAGTTACGGGGGCGAGCTCACTGAAGCTTTCTTT.

This clonotype has ten or more counts. The CDR3 sequence: CASSPQFTDTQYF. The DNA for the CDR3 is TGTGCCAGCAGCCCCCAATTTACAGATACGCAGTATTTT. This chain connects TRBV11-1 to TRBJ2-3; D unresolved. The ends were cut back, 5 bases at V and 3 bases at J, with 9 bases in the middle. Germline V CDR1 and CDR2: SGHAT, FQDESV (reference sequence). The CDR3 is made up of 13 amino acids.

This clonotype has at least ten counts. The rearrangement links TRBV6-5 to TRBJ1-2; TRBD1 agrees at 7 bases. CDR3 size: 13 residues. The J segment lost 8 bases and the V segment lost 5 bases, leaving 8 bases of the junction unmatched. CDR1 and CDR2 (germline): MNHEY, SVGAGI. The CDR3 DNA follows: TGTGCCAGCAGTGGTTACAGGGGAGGAGGCTACACCTTC. Translating gives CASSGYRGGGYTF.

This clonotype was counted many times. The chain employs TRBV20-1 and TRBJ2-4; TRBD1 might be the D (5 bases). The CDR3 sequence is 14 residues long. Germline V CDR1 and CDR2: DFQATT, SNEGSKA (reference sequence). Trimming stripped 4 bases from V and 7 bases from J, with 17 bases between. Here the CDR3 reads CSATARDGRNIQYF. CDR3 DNA: TGCAGTGCTACCGCCAGGGATGGCAGGAACATTCAGTACTTC.

This clonotype has a count of ten or more. The rearrangement joins TRBV20-1 to TRBJ2-1; D possibly corresponds to TRBD2 (5 bases). Trimming pared 0 bases from V and 5 bases from J, leaving 23 bases between. Germline CDR1 and CDR2: DFQATT and SNEGSKA (reference sequence). The CDR3 has 18 residues. CDR3 sequence: CSARDDTRVRDVDNEQFF. CDR3 nucleotides: TGCAGTGCTAGAGATGACACCCGGGTGAGGGATGTGGACAATGAGCAGTTCTTC.

In its sample, this clonotype was seen many times. The chain recombines TRBV20-1 with TRBJ2-7, with D tentatively TRBD1 or TRBD2 (6 bases each). CDR1 DFQATT and CDR2 SNEGSKA come from the germline V gene (reference sequence). The V end was cut by 5 bases, the J end by 7 bases, with 18 bases between. This CDR3 is built from 13 residues. DNA for the CDR3: TGCAGTGCTGGCCAGGGGAGGAGCCGAGAGCAGTACTTC. It yields the protein CSAGQGRSREQYF.

This clonotype was recorded many times. The chain carries TRBV6-2 or TRBV6-3 and TRBJ1-5, with TRBD1 matching over 8 bases. CDR1 MNHEY and CDR2 SVGEGT come from the germline V gene. J lost 2 bases, V lost 2 bases, and 5 bases had no gene match. CDR3 length: 16 residues. Here the CDR3 DNA reads TGTGCCAGCAGTTACCGGACAGGGTGGGGCAATCAGCCCCAGCATTTT. Its protein is CASSYRTGWGNQPQHF.

This clonotype has a count of ten or more. CDR3 DNA sequence: TGCAGTGCTAGAGGACTAGCGGGATCCTACAATGAGCAGTTCTTC. Translating gives CSARGLAGSYNEQFF. The chain joins TRBV20-1 to TRBJ2-1; TRBD2 matches 11 bases. CDR1 is DFQATT and CDR2 is SNEGSKA in the germline V gene (reference sequence). The J segment lost 1 base and the V segment lost 1 base, leaving 0 bases of the junction unmatched. The CDR3 covers 15 residues.

The sample holds many counts of this clonotype. The chain combines TRBV5-1 with TRBJ2-2; 8 nucleotides agree with TRBD2. Germline-derived CDR1 and CDR2 are SGHRS and YFSETQ. The CDR3 consists of 15 residues. V trimming: 7 bases; J trimming: 4 bases; junction bases outside the gene matches: 9. CDR3 amino acids: CASLPAGGLTGELFF. CDR3 coding DNA: TGCGCCAGCTTACCCGCGGGGGGACTCACCGGGGAGCTGTTTTTT.

This clonotype has at least ten counts. The rearrangement links TRBV6-5 to TRBJ1-3; D is uncertain. The ends were cut back, 5 bases at V and 0 bases at J, with 14 bases in the middle. CDR3 length: 16 amino acids. Germline V lookup: CDR1 MNHEY, CDR2 SVGAGI. The DNA of the CDR3 is TGTGCCAGCAGTACCTTCGGACGTCTCTCTGGAAACACCATATATTTT. Its protein product is CASSTFGRLSGNTIYF.

This clonotype was recorded at least ten times. J is TRBJ2-3 and V is TRBV25-1; D could derive from TRBD1 or TRBD2 (5 bases each). In germline, CDR1 is MGHDK, CDR2 SYGVNS. V was shortened by 6 bases and J by 0 bases, with 19 bases between the two germline ends. This CDR3 spans 17 amino acids. The CDR3 bases are TGTGCCAGCAGCCGTCGAGGGACCGAAGAGAGCACAGATACGCAGTATTTT. It is translated as CASSRRGTEESTDTQYF.

This clonotype came up many times. The rearrangement links TRBV5-1 to TRBJ2-7, with a tentative D call TRBD1 (6 bases). V dropped 1 base and J dropped 3 bases, with 14 bases sitting between them. There are 15 residues in the CDR3. The V gene's germline CDR1 is SGHRS and CDR2 YFSETQ. CDR3 DNA sequence: TGCGCCAGCAGCTTGAGGACAGCGGTTGACTACGAGCAGTACTTC. Its translation is CASSLRTAVDYEQYF.